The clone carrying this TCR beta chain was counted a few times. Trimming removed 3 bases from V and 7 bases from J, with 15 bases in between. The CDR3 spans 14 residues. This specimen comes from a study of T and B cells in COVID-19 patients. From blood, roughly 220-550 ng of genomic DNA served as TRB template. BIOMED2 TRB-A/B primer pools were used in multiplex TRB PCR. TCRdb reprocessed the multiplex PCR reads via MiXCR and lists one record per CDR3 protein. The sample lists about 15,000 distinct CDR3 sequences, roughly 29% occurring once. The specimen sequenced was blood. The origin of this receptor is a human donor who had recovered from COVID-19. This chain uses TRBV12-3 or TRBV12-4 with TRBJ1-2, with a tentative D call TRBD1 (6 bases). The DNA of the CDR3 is TGTGCCAGCAGTTTGATTCGTGGGGGCCTTGGCTACACCTTC. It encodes CASSLIRGGLGYTF.